This entry lists 26 T cell receptor beta chains sequenced from one sample in a study of type 1 regulatory T cells. TCRdb fed the reads into MiXCR, producing one record per CDR3 protein. The sample consists of about 62,000 distinct CDR3 sequences, over 50% of them appearing once. Their cognate antigens are unknown. The material sequenced was cultured non-Tr1 T cells, either the whole culture or a sorted T cell fraction (not recorded which). These receptors all come from a human donor in good health.

A single count supports this clonotype. V is TRBV2 and J is TRBJ1-5; D may be TRBD1 (5 bases). The CDR3 loop spans 14 amino acids. Germline CDR1 reads SNHLY; CDR2 reads FYNNEI. Trimming took 6 bases from V and 4 from J, leaving 13 bases between them. CDR3 protein: CASRDKTVNQPQHF. CDR3 DNA: TGTGCCAGCAGAGATAAGACAGTGAATCAGCCCCAGCATTTT. Full variable domain (outside the CDR3, taken from reference TRBV2 and TRBJ1-5): EPEVTQTPSHQVTQMGQEVILRCVPISNHLYFYWYRQILGQKVEFLVSFYNNEISEKSEIFDDQFSVERPDGSNFTLKIRSTKLEDSAMYFCASRDKTVNQPQHFGDGTRLSIL.

This clonotype occurred a few times. The rearrangement uses TRBV20-1 and TRBJ2-1; TRBD2 agrees at 10 bases. The length of the CDR3 is 14 residues. Germline CDR1 is DFQATT and CDR2 is SNEGSKA (reference sequence). V shed 4 bases and J 6 bases; nucleotides not matched to a gene: 6. The CDR3 region has the DNA TGCAGTGCTACTAGCGGGAGCCTTGCCAATGAGCAGTTCTTC. Its protein product is CSATSGSLANEQFF.

Comments on this clonotype: At one of its ends the junction is not consistent with the germline gene, which may arise from a read error. This sequence joins TRBV19 and TRBJ2-3; the match to TRBD1 covers 8 bases. Germline lookup yields CDR1 LNHDA and CDR2 SQIVND (reference sequence). This CDR3 spans 15 amino acids. The CDR3 DNA sequence: TGTGCCAGTAGTACATCTAACGACAGGGGAGATACACAGTATTTT. Amino acid sequence: CASSTSNDRGDTQYF.

This chain joins TRBV6-6 and TRBJ1-4; D call uncertain. The CDR3 totals 13 residues. The V gene lost 4 bases and the J gene lost 8 bases, with 11 bases spanning the gap. The germline gives CDR1 MNHNY, CDR2 SVGAGI (reference sequence). The DNA of the CDR3 is TGTGCCAGCAGTTCCGGTATCCACGAAAAACTGTTTTTT. Residues: CASSSGIHEKLFF.

The chain couples TRBV7-6 to TRBJ2-7; TRBD2 might be the D (5 bases). Looked up from germline, CDR1 is SGHVS and CDR2 is FNYEAQ. The V gene lost 1 base and the J gene lost 3 bases, with 13 bases spanning the gap. The CDR3 extends over 15 amino acids. CDR3 bases: TGTGCCAGCAGCTTAGTGGCGGGTGCCTTCTACGAGCAGTACTTC. Its protein product is CASSLVAGAFYEQYF.

This clonotype was counted between two and nine times. V and J are TRBV18 and TRBJ1-2; no reliable D call. V shed 6 bases and J shed 4 bases, with 21 bases lying between them. This CDR3 has 16 residues. The germline gives CDR1 KGHSH, CDR2 LQKENI. The CDR3 loop reads CASSPLNEGGSYGYTF. The CDR3 DNA sequence: TGTGCCAGCTCCCCATTGAACGAGGGAGGTAGCTATGGCTACACCTTC.

This clonotype turned up a few times. This chain links TRBV15 with TRBJ2-5; TRBD1 matches 7 bases. The CDR3 sequence is 16 residues long. The V gene's germline CDR1 is LNHNV and CDR2 YYDKDF (reference sequence). V lost 5 bases, J lost 3 bases, and 12 bases stayed unmatched. CDR3 coding DNA: TGTGCCACCAGCGGCCAAGGACAGGACTGGGAAGAGACCCAGTACTTC. This codes for CATSGQGQDWEETQYF.

This sequence joins TRBV29-1 and TRBJ2-3; 9 nucleotides match TRBD2. This CDR3 region has 15 residues. J was trimmed by 4 bases and V by 4 bases; bases with no gene match: 9. The germline V gene encodes CDR1 SQVTM and CDR2 ANQGSEA. The CDR3 loop is CSVGRFSGSSDTQYF. The DNA for the CDR3 is TGCAGCGTTGGTCGCTTTAGCGGGAGTTCAGATACGCAGTATTTT.

The V gene is TRBV24-1, the J gene TRBJ1-1; tentatively, D is TRBD1 (6 bases). Germline V gene lookup returns CDR1 KGHDR and CDR2 SFDVKD. This CDR3 contains 16 residues. Trimming shortened V by 5 bases and J by 3 bases, and 18 bases separated the two germline ends. The CDR3 DNA reads as TGTGCCACCAGTGCCGGGGGGCGGGGGCGAGACACTGAAGCTTTCTTT. This sequence encodes CATSAGGRGRDTEAFF.

The chain has TRBV6-1 and TRBJ1-4; the match to TRBD1 covers 7 bases. V gave up 9 bases and J gave up 4 bases; unmatched junction bases: 5. Germline CDR1 reads MNHNS; CDR2 reads SASEGT. CDR3 length: 13 amino acids. The CDR3 reads CASRTGYNEKLFF. The DNA of the CDR3 is TGTGCCAGTAGGACAGGTTATAATGAAAAACTGTTTTTT.

This clonotype counts as medium-sized. The chain combines TRBV20-1 with TRBJ1-5; D gene unclear. Germline values: CDR1 DFQATT, CDR2 SNEGSKA (reference sequence). The V end lost 0 bases, the J end lost 9 bases, and 18 bases lay between the germline ends. The CDR3 runs 15 residues. In DNA, the CDR3 is TGCAGTGCTAGAGAAACCGGGCCGAGTATGTGGCCCCAGCATTTT. It codes for CSARETGPSMWPQHF.

The chain employs TRBV27 and TRBJ2-3; D may be TRBD1 (5 bases). The CDR3 contains 16 residues. Per germline, CDR1 MNHEY and CDR2 SMNVEV (reference sequence). V was trimmed by 2 bases and J by 2 bases, leaving 14 bases between them. The CDR3 nucleotides are TGTGCCAGCAGTTTAGACTTTTCGACAGCCACAGATACGCAGTATTTT. It yields the protein CASSLDFSTATDTQYF.

The sample holds a few counts of this clonotype. The V and J genes are TRBV7-9 and TRBJ2-3; D perhaps matches TRBD2 (8 bases). Germline lookup yields CDR1 SEHNR and CDR2 FQNEAQ (reference sequence). This CDR3 is built from 15 residues. V lost 5 bases and J lost 11, with 23 bases in between. CDR3 sequence (DNA): TGTGCCAGCAGCCGTTCGGGGGGGGCCGGGACAGAGCAGTATTTT. Translated, it gives CASSRSGGAGTEQYF.

This clonotype was picked up one time. This chain connects TRBV7-2 to TRBJ2-3; D call uncertain. V lost 2 bases to trimming and J lost 0 bases, with 9 bases between them. Germline CDR1 and CDR2: SGHTA and FQGNSA. The CDR3 length is 15 residues. This CDR3 reads CASSLRVGSTDTQYF. The CDR3 region has the DNA TGTGCCAGCAGCTTACGGGTAGGCAGCACAGATACGCAGTATTTT.

CDR3 protein: CASSLWAGGSNQPQHF. The CDR3 DNA sequence: TGTGCCAGCAGCTTATGGGCTGGGGGGAGCAATCAGCCCCAGCATTTT. The chain combines TRBV7-3 with TRBJ1-5; the D gene is possibly TRBD1 (5 bases). CDR3 length: 16 amino acids. Germline V lookup: CDR1 SGHTA, CDR2 FQGTGA. Trimming stripped 2 bases from V and 1 base from J, with 12 bases between.

J is TRBJ1-6 and V is TRBV4-3, with D maybe TRBD1 (5 bases). CDR1 is LGHNA and CDR2 is YSLEER in the germline V gene. Trimming removed 0 bases at V and 7 bases at J, with 13 bases between. CDR3 size: 16 residues. CDR3 sequence (DNA): TGCGCCAGCAGCCAAGATGGCGGTCAGGGCAATTCACCCCTCCACTTT. Its translation is CASSQDGGQGNSPLHF.

This clonotype was recorded a few times. V gene TRBV7-9 combines with J gene TRBJ1-1; D is perhaps TRBD1 (6 bases). This CDR3 spans 13 amino acids. V shed 5 bases and J shed 4 bases, with 11 bases lying between them. From germline, CDR1 is SEHNR and CDR2 FQNEAQ (reference sequence). In DNA form, the CDR3 reads TGTGCCAGCAGCATAGGGGGTGGCACTGAAGCTTTCTTT. Residues: CASSIGGGTEAFF.

In its sample, this clonotype was seen a few times. This sequence joins TRBV10-2 and TRBJ2-6; D may correspond to TRBD1 or TRBD2 (5 bases each). CDR1 and CDR2 from the germline V gene are WSHSY and SAAADI. CDR3 length equals 18 residues. Trimming removed 3 bases from V and 0 bases from J, with 15 bases in between. The CDR3: CASSDPGPLNSGANVLTF. CDR3 bases: TGCGCCAGCAGTGATCCGGGACCCCTAAACTCTGGGGCCAACGTCCTGACTTTC.

The chain couples TRBV20-1 to TRBJ2-6, with D perhaps matching TRBD1 or TRBD2 (5 bases each). The CDR3 has 15 amino acids. The V gene's germline CDR1 is DFQATT and CDR2 SNEGSKA (reference sequence). Trimming cost V 1 base and J 1 base, with 8 bases left between them. The CDR3 DNA follows: TGCAGTGCTAGAGTGGGGGAGTCTGGGGCCAACGTCCTGACTTTC. Protein product: CSARVGESGANVLTF.

V is TRBV20-1 and J is TRBJ2-7; 7 nucleotides line up with TRBD2. Looked up from germline, CDR1 is DFQATT and CDR2 is SNEGSKA (reference sequence). The trim removed 5 bases at V and 3 bases at J, leaving 10 bases unmatched. The CDR3 has 14 residues. The CDR3 nucleotides are TGCAGTGCTCACTTGGGCGGGAGAGACTACGAGCAGTACTTC. Translation: CSAHLGGRDYEQYF.

This clonotype was found a few times. The chain joins TRBV25-1 to TRBJ2-1, with 11 bases matching TRBD2. Germline-derived CDR1 and CDR2 are MGHDK and SYGVNS. The CDR3 is 14 amino acids. With 7 bases clipped from V and 2 bases from J, the junction kept 1 base outside the gene matches. The CDR3 nucleotides are TGTGCCAGCACACTAGCGGGAGCCTACAATGAGCAGTTCTTC. Its protein is CASTLAGAYNEQFF.

The chain uses TRBV6-1 and TRBJ1-1, with D perhaps matching TRBD1 (5 bases). CDR3 size: 12 residues. Germline assignment: CDR1 MNHNS and CDR2 SASEGT. V lost 3 bases and J 11 bases, leaving 13 bases between the germline ends. CDR3 amino acids: CASSDRVSVAFF. CDR3 bases: TGTGCCAGCAGTGACAGGGTCTCTGTGGCTTTCTTT.

The CDR3 nucleotides read TGCAGTGCTAGAGATACTACAGCCTCGACCGGGGAGCTGTTTTTT. It specifies CSARDTTASTGELFF. The rearrangement links TRBV20-1 to TRBJ2-2; D gene unclear. CDR3 size: 15 residues. The germline CDR1 and CDR2 sequences are DFQATT and SNEGSKA (reference sequence). With 0 bases removed from V and 5 bases from J, the gap between germline ends came to 13 bases.

The chain joins TRBV24-1 to TRBJ1-2, with D uncertain. The CDR3 runs 14 residues. V was clipped by 4 bases and J by 1 base, with 9 bases between them. CDR1 is KGHDR and CDR2 is SFDVKD in the germline V gene. The CDR3 DNA is TGTGCCACCAGTGACCCGACCAGTAACTATGGCTACACCTTC. Translation gives CATSDPTSNYGYTF.

The V call is TRBV5-1, the J call TRBJ2-5, with no clear D. Trimming removed 2 bases from V and 5 bases from J, with 10 bases in between. The CDR3 is 13 residues long. CDR1 and CDR2 from the germline V gene are SGHRS and YFSETQ. CDR3 nucleotides: TGCGCCAGCAGCTTACGGAGCCCGGAGACCCAGTACTTC. Its protein is CASSLRSPETQYF.

Here the CDR3 reads CASSLDVEPQHF. DNA of the CDR3: TGTGCCAGCAGCTTAGATGTGGAGCCCCAGCATTTT. The rearrangement links TRBV7-9 to TRBJ1-5; D is undetermined. CDR1 is SEHNR, CDR2 FQNEAQ, per germline (reference sequence). The CDR3 totals 12 residues. With 1 base removed from V and 8 bases from J, the gap between germline ends came to 6 bases.